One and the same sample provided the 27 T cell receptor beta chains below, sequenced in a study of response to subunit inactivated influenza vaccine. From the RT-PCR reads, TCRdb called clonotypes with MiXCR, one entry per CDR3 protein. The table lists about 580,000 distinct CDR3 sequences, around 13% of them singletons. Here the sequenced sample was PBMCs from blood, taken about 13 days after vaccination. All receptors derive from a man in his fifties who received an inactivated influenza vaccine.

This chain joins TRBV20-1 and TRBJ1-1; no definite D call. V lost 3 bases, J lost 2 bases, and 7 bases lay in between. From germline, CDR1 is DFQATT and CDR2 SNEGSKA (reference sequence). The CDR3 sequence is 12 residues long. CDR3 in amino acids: CSASQPNTEAFF. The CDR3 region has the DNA TGCAGTGCTAGTCAGCCCAACACTGAAGCTTTCTTT.

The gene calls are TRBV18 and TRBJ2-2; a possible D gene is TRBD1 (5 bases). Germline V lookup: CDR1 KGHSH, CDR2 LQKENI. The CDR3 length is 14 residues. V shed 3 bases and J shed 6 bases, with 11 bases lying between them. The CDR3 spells CASSPGQTSGELFF. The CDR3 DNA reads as TGTGCCAGCTCACCGGGGCAGACGTCCGGGGAGCTGTTTTTT.

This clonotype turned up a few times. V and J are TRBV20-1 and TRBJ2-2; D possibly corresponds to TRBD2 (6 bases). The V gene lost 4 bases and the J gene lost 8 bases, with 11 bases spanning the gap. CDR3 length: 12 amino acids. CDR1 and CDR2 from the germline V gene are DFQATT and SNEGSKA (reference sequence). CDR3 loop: CSATRGIGELFF. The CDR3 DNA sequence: TGCAGTGCTACGCGGGGCATTGGGGAGCTGTTTTTT.

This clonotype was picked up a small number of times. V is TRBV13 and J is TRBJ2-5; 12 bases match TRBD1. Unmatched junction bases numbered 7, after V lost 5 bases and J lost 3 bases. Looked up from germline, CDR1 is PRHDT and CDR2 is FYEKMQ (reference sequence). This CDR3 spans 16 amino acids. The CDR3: CASSNRDRGRKETQYF. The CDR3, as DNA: TGTGCCAGCAGCAACCGGGACAGGGGGCGTAAAGAGACCCAGTACTTC.

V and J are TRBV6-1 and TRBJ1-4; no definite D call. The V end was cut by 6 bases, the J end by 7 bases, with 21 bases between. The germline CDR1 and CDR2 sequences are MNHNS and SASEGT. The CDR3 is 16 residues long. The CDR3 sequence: CASSPLWSGSGEKLFF. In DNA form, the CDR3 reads TGTGCCAGCAGCCCCCTTTGGTCTGGGTCGGGTGAAAAACTGTTTTTT.

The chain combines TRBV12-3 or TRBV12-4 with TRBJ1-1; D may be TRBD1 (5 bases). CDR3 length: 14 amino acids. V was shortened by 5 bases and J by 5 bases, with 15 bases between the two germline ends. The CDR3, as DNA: TGTGCCAGCAGTCTAGGGGCCCTGGGAACTGAAGCTTTCTTT. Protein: CASSLGALGTEAFF.

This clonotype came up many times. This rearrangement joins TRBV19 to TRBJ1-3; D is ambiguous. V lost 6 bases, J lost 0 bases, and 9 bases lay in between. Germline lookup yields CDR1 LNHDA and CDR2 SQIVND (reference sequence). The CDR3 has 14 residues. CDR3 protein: CASRDGSSGNTIYF. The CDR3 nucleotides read TGTGCCAGTAGGGACGGAAGCTCTGGAAACACCATATATTTT.

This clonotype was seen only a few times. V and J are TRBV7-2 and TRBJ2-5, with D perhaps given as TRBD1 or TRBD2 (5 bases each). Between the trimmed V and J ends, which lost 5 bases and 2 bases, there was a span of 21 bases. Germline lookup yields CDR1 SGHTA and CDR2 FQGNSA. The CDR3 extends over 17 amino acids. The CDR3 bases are TGTGCCAGCAGCCCCTCCGGGACGCCGTTTCTTCAAGAGACCCAGTACTTC. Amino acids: CASSPSGTPFLQETQYF.

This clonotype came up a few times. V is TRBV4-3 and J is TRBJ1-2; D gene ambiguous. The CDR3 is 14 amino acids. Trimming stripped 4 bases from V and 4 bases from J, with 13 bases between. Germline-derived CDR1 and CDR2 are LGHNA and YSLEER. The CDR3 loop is CASSRDPSGYGYTF. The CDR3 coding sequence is TGCGCCAGCAGCCGTGATCCGTCAGGCTATGGCTACACCTTC.

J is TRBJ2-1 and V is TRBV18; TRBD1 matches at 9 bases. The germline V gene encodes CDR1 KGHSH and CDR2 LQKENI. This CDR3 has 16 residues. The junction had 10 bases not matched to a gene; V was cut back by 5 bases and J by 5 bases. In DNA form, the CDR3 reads TGTGCCAGCTCATCCGGACAGGGGAGGAGGAACAATGAGCAGTTCTTC. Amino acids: CASSSGQGRRNNEQFF.

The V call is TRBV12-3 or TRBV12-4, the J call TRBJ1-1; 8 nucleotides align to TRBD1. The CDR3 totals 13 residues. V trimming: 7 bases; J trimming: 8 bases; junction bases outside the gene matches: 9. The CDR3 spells CASKGTGLSEAFF. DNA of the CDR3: TGTGCCAGCAAGGGGACAGGTTTATCCGAAGCTTTCTTT.

Here the CDR3 reads CSATAYGQGASEAFF. DNA for the CDR3: TGCAGTGCTACGGCCTACGGGCAGGGGGCCTCTGAAGCTTTCTTT. The chain employs TRBV20-1 and TRBJ1-1, with TRBD1 matching over 8 bases. Germline V gives CDR1 DFQATT, CDR2 SNEGSKA (reference sequence). The CDR3 spans 15 residues. The V segment lost 4 bases and the J segment 6 bases; nucleotides outside the gene matches: 13.

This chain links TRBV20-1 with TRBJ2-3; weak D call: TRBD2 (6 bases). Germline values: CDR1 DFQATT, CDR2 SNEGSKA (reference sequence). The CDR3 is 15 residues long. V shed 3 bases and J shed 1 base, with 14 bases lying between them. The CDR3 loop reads CSARRRGDGTDTQYF. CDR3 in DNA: TGCAGTGCTAGGCGGCGGGGAGATGGCACAGATACGCAGTATTTT.

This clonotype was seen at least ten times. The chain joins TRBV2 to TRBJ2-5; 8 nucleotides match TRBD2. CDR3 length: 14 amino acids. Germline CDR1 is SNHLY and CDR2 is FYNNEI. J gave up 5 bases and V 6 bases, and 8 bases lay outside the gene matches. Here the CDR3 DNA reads TGTGCCAGCAGGGTAGCGGGATCGATGGAGACCCAGTACTTC. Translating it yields CASRVAGSMETQYF.

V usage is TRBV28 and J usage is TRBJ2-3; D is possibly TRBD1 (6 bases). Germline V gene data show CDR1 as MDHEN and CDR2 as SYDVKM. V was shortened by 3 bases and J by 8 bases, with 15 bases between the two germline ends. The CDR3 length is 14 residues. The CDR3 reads CASSFSGAEGTQYF. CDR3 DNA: TGTGCCAGCAGTTTCTCAGGGGCTGAGGGTACGCAGTATTTT.

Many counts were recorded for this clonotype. The chain's CDR3 is CASSFSLRLPGGTDTQYF. CDR3 sequence (DNA): TGTGCCAGCAGCTTTTCCTTGCGCCTACCCGGGGGCACAGATACGCAGTATTTT. The V call is TRBV11-2, the J call TRBJ2-3; tentatively, D is TRBD2 (5 bases). Germline V gene lookup returns CDR1 SGHAT and CDR2 FQNNGV. The V and J ends lost 3 bases and 1 base respectively, with 20 bases between them. The CDR3 is 18 amino acids.

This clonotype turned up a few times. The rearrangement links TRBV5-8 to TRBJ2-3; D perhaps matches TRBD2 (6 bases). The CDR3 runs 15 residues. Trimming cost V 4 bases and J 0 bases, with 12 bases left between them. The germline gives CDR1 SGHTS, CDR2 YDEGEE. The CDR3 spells CASSKTGASTDTQYF. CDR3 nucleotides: TGTGCCAGCAGCAAGACGGGAGCTAGCACAGATACGCAGTATTTT.

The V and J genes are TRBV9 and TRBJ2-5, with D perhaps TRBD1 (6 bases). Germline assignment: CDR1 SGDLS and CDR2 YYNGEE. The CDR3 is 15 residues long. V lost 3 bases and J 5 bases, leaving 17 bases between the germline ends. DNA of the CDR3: TGTGCCAGCAGCGGAATACAGGGAGCCCAGGAGACCCAGTACTTC. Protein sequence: CASSGIQGAQETQYF.

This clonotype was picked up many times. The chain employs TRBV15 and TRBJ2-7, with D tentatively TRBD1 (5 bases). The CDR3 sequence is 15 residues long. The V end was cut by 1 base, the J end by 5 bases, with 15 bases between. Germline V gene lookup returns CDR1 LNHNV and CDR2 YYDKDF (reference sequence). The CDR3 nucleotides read TGTGCCACCAGCAGAGGAGGACAAAATTTAGACGAGCAGTACTTC. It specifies CATSRGGQNLDEQYF.

The CDR3: CASSSRDGYTGELFF. The CDR3 DNA sequence: TGTGCCAGCAGCTCCCGGGACGGATACACCGGGGAGCTGTTTTTT. The chain has TRBV5-4 and TRBJ2-2, with D perhaps TRBD1 or TRBD2 (5 bases each). The CDR3 has 15 amino acids. Germline values: CDR1 SGHNT, CDR2 YYREEE (reference sequence). The V end was cut by 3 bases, the J end by 3 bases, with 12 bases between.

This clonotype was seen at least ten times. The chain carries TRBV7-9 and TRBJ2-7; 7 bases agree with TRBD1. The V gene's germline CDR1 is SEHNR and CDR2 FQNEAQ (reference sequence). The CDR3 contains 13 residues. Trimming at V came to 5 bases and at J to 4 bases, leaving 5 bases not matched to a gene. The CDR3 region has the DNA TGTGCCAGCAGCAAGGGGGCGCGTTACGAGCAGTACTTC. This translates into CASSKGARYEQYF.

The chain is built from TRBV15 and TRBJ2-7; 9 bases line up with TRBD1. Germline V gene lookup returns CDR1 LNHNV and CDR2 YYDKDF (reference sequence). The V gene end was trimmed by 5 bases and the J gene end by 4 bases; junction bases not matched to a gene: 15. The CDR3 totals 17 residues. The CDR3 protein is CATSGEGMGQGLYEQYF. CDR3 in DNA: TGTGCCACCAGCGGCGAAGGAATGGGACAGGGTTTGTACGAGCAGTACTTC.

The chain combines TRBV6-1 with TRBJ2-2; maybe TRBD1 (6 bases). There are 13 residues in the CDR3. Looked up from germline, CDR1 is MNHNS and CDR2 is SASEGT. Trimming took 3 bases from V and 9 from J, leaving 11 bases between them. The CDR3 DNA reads TGTGCCAGCAGTGATAGGACAGCCAGGGAGCTGTTTTTT. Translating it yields CASSDRTARELFF.

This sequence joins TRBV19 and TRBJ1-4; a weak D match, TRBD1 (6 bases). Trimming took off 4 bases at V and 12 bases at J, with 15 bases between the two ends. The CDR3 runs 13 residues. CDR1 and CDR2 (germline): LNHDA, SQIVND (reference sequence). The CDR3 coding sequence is TGTGCCAGTAGTACGGGACACCGTGCGGAACTGTTTTTT. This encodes CASSTGHRAELFF.

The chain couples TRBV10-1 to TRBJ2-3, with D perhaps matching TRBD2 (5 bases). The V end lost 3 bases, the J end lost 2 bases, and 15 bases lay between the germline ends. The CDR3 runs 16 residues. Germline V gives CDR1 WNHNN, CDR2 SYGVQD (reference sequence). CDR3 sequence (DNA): TGCGCCAGCAGTGATTTCGAGCGGCCGGTCACAGATACGCAGTATTTT. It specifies CASSDFERPVTDTQYF.

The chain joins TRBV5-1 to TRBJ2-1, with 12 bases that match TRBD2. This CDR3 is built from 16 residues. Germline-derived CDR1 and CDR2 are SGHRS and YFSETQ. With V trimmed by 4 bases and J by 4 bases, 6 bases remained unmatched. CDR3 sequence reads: CASSNAGLAGYNEQFF. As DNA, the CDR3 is TGCGCCAGCAGCAATGCGGGACTAGCGGGTTACAATGAGCAGTTCTTC.

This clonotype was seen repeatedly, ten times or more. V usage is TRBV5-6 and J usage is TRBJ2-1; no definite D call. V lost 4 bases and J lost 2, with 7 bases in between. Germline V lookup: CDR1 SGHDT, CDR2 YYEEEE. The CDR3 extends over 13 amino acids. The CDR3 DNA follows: TGTGCCAGCAGCCGCGTTGCCTACAATGAGCAGTTCTTC. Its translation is CASSRVAYNEQFF.